The T cell receptor beta chain under discussion was sequenced for a study of tumor-infiltrating lymphocytes in primary liver carcinoma. Study-level information: Spanning 4.2 to 10 cm, the tumors were T1-T3 N0M0.

A word on this clonotype: The antigen is undetermined.

The ends lost 6 bases at V and 6 bases at J; junction bases unmatched: 11. CDR3 length: 14 amino acids. Germline CDR1 is SQVTM and CDR2 is ANQGSEA. With around 520 ng total RNA as template and a constant-region primer, TCR beta cDNA was made. Three nested multiplex PCR rounds, a slightly modified ARM-PCR method, built the TCR beta libraries. Two initial PCR rounds of around 10 cycles each paired TRBV1-TRBV30 forward primers with a C-beta reverse primer. Using its own MiXCR run on the multiplex PCR reads, TCRdb lists one record per CDR3 protein. The top ten clones hold about a sixth of a sample with approximately 190,000 distinct CDR3 sequences, approximately 86% of them seen once. Study-level points and caveats: With p = 0.039, the top-250-clone fraction in tumors significantly exceeded that in blood.

Both RNA and DNA were isolated together from approximately 20-30 mg of bulk tissue that had not been sorted. Patients underwent resection of primary liver carcinoma. Every tumor specimen contained over 75% viable tumor cells. The TCR originated in a man aged 35 to 55 with primary liver carcinoma and hepatitis B virus infection. The chain combines TRBV29-1 with TRBJ1-5; 7 bases are a match to TRBD1. The sample was tumor tissue from primary liver carcinoma. The CDR3 DNA is TGCAGCGTCGCGACAGGGAGTAAAATTCAGCCCCAGCATTTT. Its translation: CSVATGSKIQPQHF. The whole variable domain, filled in from reference TRBV29-1 and TRBJ1-5, reads SAVISQKPSRDICQRGTSLTIQCQVDSQVTMMFWYRQQPGQSLTLIATANQGSEATYESGFVIDKFPISRPNLTFSTLTVSNMSPEDSSIYLCSVATGSKIQPQHFGDGTRLSIL.